This T cell receptor (beta chain) was identified during a study of OX40 agonist ivuxolimab in advanced cancers. Study observations and caveats: In the 0.1-3.0 mg/kg groups, partial responders showed among the lowest expansion.

Profiling relied on immunoSEQ multiplex PCR, and the TCRdb table lists in-frame clones only, not all of them. Of 60,000 to 85,000 clones in the sample, about 92% were seen once. Concerning this clone itself: What it binds is not known.

Per the germline V gene, CDR1 is SGHDT and CDR2 is YYEEEE. V was trimmed by 5 bases and J by 5 bases, leaving 13 bases between them. The CDR3 has 13 amino acids. The sample was CD4+ or CD8+ T cells sorted from blood, taken in a trial of the OX40 agonist ivuxolimab. This sequence originates from an adult with an advanced solid tumor such as melanoma, head and neck, liver or kidney cancer. The genes are TRBV5-6 and TRBJ1-1; the D gene is possibly TRBD1 (5 bases). CDR3 sequence: CASRPGWGTEAFF. The CDR3 nucleotides are TGTGCCAGCAGGCCAGGGTGGGGGACTGAAGCTTTCTTT.